This is a list of T cell receptor beta chains from one sample in a study of early T cells in non-severe SARS-CoV-2 infection. TCRdb fed the 5' RACE reads into MiXCR, producing one record per CDR3 protein. The sample yields 65,000 to 85,000 distinct CDR3 sequences, 13% seen once. Sequenced: whole blood. These receptors originate from an adult who was a healthcare worker with PCR-confirmed SARS-CoV-2 infection or an uninfected control (not recorded which). The CDR3 runs from the conserved cysteine through the conserved F or W. A D gene is named only where the DNA matches it firmly. Size tells how often a clone was seen (once, few, many) or the class of an expanded clone, and some rows leave it out.

D: -
V: TRBV29-1
J: TRBJ2-2
size: few
DNA: TGCAGCGCCCTGGACAGAAGTACCGGGGAGCTGTTTTTT
CDR3: CSALDRSTGELFF

D: TRBD1
V: TRBV7-9
J: TRBJ2-7
size: -
DNA: TGTGCCAGCAGCGATTTGGACAGGACCTCCTACGAGCAGTACTTC
CDR3: CASSDLDRTSYEQYF

D: -
V: TRBV6-2/TRBV6-3
J: TRBJ1-5
size: -
DNA: TGTGCCAGCAGTTACGGGCCCTCGTCCAATCAGCCCCAGCATTTT
CDR3: CASSYGPSSNQPQHF

D: -
V: TRBV27
J: TRBJ2-7
size: few
DNA: TGTGCCAGCAGCCGCGGGGGACAGGTTAACTACGAGCAGTACTTC
CDR3: CASSRGGQVNYEQYF

D: TRBD2
V: TRBV7-9
J: TRBJ2-7
size: many
DNA: TGTGCCAGCAGCCCACGGACTAGCGCCTACGAGCAGTACTTC
CDR3: CASSPRTSAYEQYF

D: -
V: TRBV3-1
J: TRBJ2-7
size: -
DNA: TGTGCCAGCAGCCCCTACCCGGTGGAGGCCGATGAGCAGTACTTC
CDR3: CASSPYPVEADEQYF

D: -
V: TRBV4-3
J: TRBJ1-5
size: many
DNA: TGCGCCAGCAGCCAAGATCGGTCCTTCTTTGGCAATCAGCCCCAGCATTTT
CDR3: CASSQDRSFFGNQPQHF

D: -
V: TRBV29-1
J: TRBJ1-3
size: few
DNA: TGCAGCGTGCAGCTCCGTCGGTCTGGAAACACCATATATTTT
CDR3: CSVQLRRSGNTIYF

D: -
V: TRBV18
J: TRBJ1-1
size: many
DNA: TGTGCCAGCTCAATCTCAGAGATGGGCACTGAAGCTTTCTTT
CDR3: CASSISEMGTEAFF

D: -
V: TRBV12-3/TRBV12-4
J: TRBJ2-3
size: many
DNA: TGTGCCAGCAGTCCCACCGGGCCCCACACAGATACGCAGTATTTT
CDR3: CASSPTGPHTDTQYF

D: -
V: TRBV14
J: TRBJ1-3
size: few
DNA: TGTGCCAGCAGCCACGAGACAGGCGGGAGCTCTGGAAACACCATATATTTT
CDR3: CASSHETGGSSGNTIYF

D: TRBD1
V: TRBV18
J: TRBJ1-2
size: -
DNA: TGTGCCAGCTCACCACCACAGGGGCGCAACTATGGCTACACCTTC
CDR3: CASSPPQGRNYGYTF

D: TRBD2
V: TRBV7-2
J: TRBJ2-3
size: -
DNA: TGTGCCAGCAGCCCACGCCGTCGCGGGGGGGGCACAGATACGCAGTATTTT
CDR3: CASSPRRRGGGTDTQYF

D: TRBD1
V: TRBV6-6
J: TRBJ1-1
size: few
DNA: TGTGCCAGCAGTACCGGACAGGTGAACACTGAAGCTTTCTTT
CDR3: CASSTGQVNTEAFF

D: -
V: TRBV5-1
J: TRBJ2-1
size: few
DNA: TGCGCCAGCAGTAAAGGGGCCACCTACAATGAGCAGTTCTTC
CDR3: CASSKGATYNEQFF